What follows is one T cell receptor (beta chain) and its context. This specimen belongs to a study of CD8 T cells in Susac syndrome. V lost 0 bases to trimming and J lost 4 bases, with 8 bases between them. The CDR3 runs 13 residues. Germline V gene data show CDR1 as DFQATT and CDR2 as SNEGSKA (reference sequence). Reverse transcription of roughly 0.5 to 1 ug RNA used random hexamers. TCRdb called the immunoSEQ multiplex PCR reads again in MiXCR, with one record for every CDR3 protein. The table has around 71,000 distinct CDR3 sequences, roughly 93% seen once. Sequenced sample: CD4+ T cells from PBMCs. This TCR derives from a human donor with Susac syndrome. V usage is TRBV20-1 and J usage is TRBJ2-3; no clear D. The CDR3 spells CSARDGPSDTQYF. CDR3 nucleotide sequence: TGCAGTGCTAGAGATGGGCCGTCAGATACGCAGTATTTT.